The following is a TCR beta chain sequence with its context. This entry belongs to a study of OX40 agonist ivuxolimab in advanced cancers. Germline CDR1 SEHNR, CDR2 FQNEAQ (reference sequence). The CDR3 extends over 12 amino acids. V was trimmed by 1 base and J by 6 bases, leaving 6 bases between them. Data came from immunoSEQ multiplex PCR; TCRdb stores just in-frame clones and leaves some out. The data show approximately 99,000 clones, 95% to 97% seen once. The V gene is TRBV7-9, the J gene TRBJ1-1; D uncertain. The origin of this receptor is an adult with an advanced solid tumor such as melanoma, head and neck, liver or kidney cancer. This material consisted of CD4+ or CD8+ T cells sorted from blood, taken in a trial of the OX40 agonist ivuxolimab. CDR3 amino acids: CASSLGVPEAFF. As DNA, the CDR3 is TGTGCCAGCAGCTTAGGAGTCCCTGAAGCTTTCTTT. The full variable domain, rest sourced from reference TRBV7-9 and TRBJ1-1, is DTGVSQNPRHKITKRGQNVTFRCDPISEHNRLYWYRQTLGQGPEFLTYFQNEAQLEKSRLLSDRFSAERPKGSFSTLEIQRTEQGDSAMYLCASSLGVPEAFFGQGTRLTVV.